The present T cell receptor (beta chain) was sequenced within a study of T cells in localized non-small cell lung cancer. Between the trimmed V and J ends, which lost 7 bases and 0 bases, there was a span of 12 bases. The CDR3 sequence is 14 residues long. The V gene's germline CDR1 is MNHNS and CDR2 SASEGT. The table came from immunoSEQ multiplex PCR; TCRdb's copy has only in-frame clones and leaves some out. This sample has under 35,000 clones; approximately 90% occur once, and the top ten carry about an eighth. The chain recombines TRBV6-1 with TRBJ1-2, with D possibly TRBD1 on 6 matching bases. Sample: peripheral blood mononuclear cells, taken before any cancer treatment. The clonotype comes from an older female donor with stage II lung adenocarcinoma. The CDR3 here is CASTRDTANYGYTF. The CDR3 nucleotides are TGTGCCAGCACCCGGGACACTGCTAACTATGGCTACACCTTC.